The 3 T cell receptor beta chains listed next were all sequenced from one sample in a study of tumor-infiltrating lymphocytes in glioblastoma multiforme. TCR beta libraries were built from RNA through three nested multiplex PCR rounds using modified ARM-PCR. Via MiXCR, TCRdb re-called the multiplex PCR reads, giving one row per CDR3 protein. The sample lists about 8,400 distinct CDR3 sequences; around three quarters were seen once. Source material: brain tumor tissue. Source of these receptors: a male donor with glioblastoma.

This clonotype was picked up one time. One end of the junction varies from germline; a read error may be responsible. The chain uses TRBV28 and TRBJ2-7; D ambiguous. The CDR3 totals 12 residues. Per the germline V gene, CDR1 is MDHEN and CDR2 is SYDVKM. The CDR3 coding sequence is TGTGCCAGCAGTTTTTTGGGCTACGAGCAGCACTTC. This codes for CASSFLGYEQHF.

About this clonotype: This likely comes from a read error, as the CDR3 has no conserved phenylalanine or tryptophan at its end. This chain connects TRBV11-1 to TRBJ2-7; 13 bases line up with TRBD2. CDR1 and CDR2 from the germline V gene are SGHAT and FQDESV (reference sequence). The CDR3 is 16 residues long. The CDR3 DNA sequence: TGTGCCAGCATCTTACTAGCGGGAGGGCAGGCCTACGAGCAGTACTTA. It specifies CASILLAGGQAYEQYL.

In the case of this clonotype: A much larger clone lies a single base off, so this may be a read error. J is TRBJ2-7 and V is TRBV2; 9 nucleotides align to TRBD1. Germline V lookup: CDR1 SNHLY, CDR2 FYNNEI. This CDR3 spans 14 amino acids. CDR3 protein: CSSRATGGLYEQYF. The DNA for the CDR3 is TGTTCCAGCAGAGCGACAGGGGGACTTTACGAGCAGTACTTC.